This T cell receptor beta chain appears in the sequencing data of a study of PD-1 blockade in classical Hodgkin lymphoma. Of note for this clone: Its antigen is still unknown.

In germline, CDR1 is MNHNY, CDR2 SVGAGI (reference sequence). There are 14 residues in the CDR3. With V trimmed by 6 bases and J by 6 bases, 7 bases remained unmatched. Overall study findings and caveats: Healthy donors reportedly exceeded newly diagnosed patients in baseline TCR diversity. Why repertoires differed is undefined; disease activity or prior therapy possibly contributed.

Time point in this sample: newly diagnosed, previously untreated cHL patient sample. Untreated, newly diagnosed classical Hodgkin lymphoma PBMCs were comparators. The repertoire was sequenced with immunoSEQ multiplex PCR; TCRdb's copy has only in-frame clones and lacks some. The sample yields roughly 70,000 clones, about 93% seen once. This TCR derives from a human donor with classical Hodgkin lymphoma. V is TRBV6-6 and J is TRBJ1-2; 10 bases are a match to TRBD1. Sequencing input: peripheral blood mononuclear cells (PBMCs). CDR3: CASSHGGQGNGYTF. The CDR3 DNA follows: TGTGCCAGCAGCCATGGGGGACAGGGGAATGGCTACACCTTC.